A single sample gave rise to the 2 T cell receptor beta chains below, sequenced in a study of blood T cell repertoires in COVID-19. Assay: immunoSEQ multiplex PCR; the TCRdb copy retains only in-frame clones and omits some. The repertoire includes about 250,000 clones, about 80% of them detected once, and around 3.7% sits in the top ten. Sequenced material: PBMCs or T cells enriched from blood (not recorded which). All receptors come from a man in his fifties who had recovered from COVID-19.

The rearrangement joins TRBV19 to TRBJ2-7, with D perhaps TRBD1 (6 bases). The CDR3 consists of 13 residues. CDR1 is LNHDA, CDR2 SQIVND, per germline (reference sequence). Deletions cut 10 bases from V and 3 bases from J, with 16 bases between. CDR3 region: CATGPRGGYEQYF. The CDR3 DNA reads as TGTGCCACCGGGCCCAGGGGCGGCTACGAGCAGTACTTC.

V and J are TRBV18 and TRBJ2-5; 10 bases map to TRBD2. The junction had 14 bases not matched to a gene; V was cut back by 5 bases and J by 2 bases. Germline CDR1 KGHSH, CDR2 LQKENI. This CDR3 contains 18 residues. CDR3 sequence reads: CASSNLGRLAGEQETQYF. The CDR3 DNA reads as TGTGCCAGCTCAAATTTGGGGCGGCTAGCGGGGGAACAAGAGACCCAGTACTTC. Based on the CDR3 plus reference TRBV18 and TRBJ2-5, the full variable domain is NAGVMQNPRHLVRRRGQEARLRCSPMKGHSHVYWYRQLPEEGLKFMVYLQKENIIDESGMPKERFSAEFPKEGPSILRIQQVVRGDSAAYFCASSNLGRLAGEQETQYFGPGTRLLVL.